Sequencing of this T cell receptor beta chain was carried out in a study of T cells in Graves' hyperthyroidism and ophthalmopathy. Study at large: Prior to any treatment, at the point of initial diagnosis, peripheral blood was collected.

This clonotype was detected ten times or more. Graves' hyperthyroidism qualified as stable when ophthalmopathy did not progress within 18 months. With 6 bases removed from V and 11 bases from J, the gap between germline ends came to 25 bases. Looked up from germline, CDR1 is DFQATT and CDR2 is SNEGSKA (reference sequence). The CDR3 length is 14 residues. What was amplified from RNA transcripts were TCR beta CDR3 regions. The HTBI set primed first-round TCR CDR3 RT-PCR. TCRdb redid the calling of the multiplex PCR reads with MiXCR, one entry per CDR3 protein. The sample holds about 350,000 distinct CDR3 sequences; about 15% are singletons and the top ten take around 23%.

Sequenced material: blood. The rearrangement links TRBV20-1 to TRBJ1-1; D gene uncertain. The source is a woman in her 30s with Graves' hyperthyroidism. The CDR3 loop is CSAISGPEVVGAFF. In DNA, the CDR3 is TGCAGTGCGATTAGTGGGCCGGAGGTAGTGGGGGCTTTCTTT.